This T cell receptor beta chain was recorded in a study of T cells in Graves' hyperthyroidism and ophthalmopathy. Using RNA transcripts as the source, TCR beta CDR3 regions were amplified. Initially, a first-round RT-PCR of the TCR CDR3 employed the HTBI primer set. From the multiplex PCR reads, TCRdb called clonotypes with MiXCR, one entry per CDR3 protein. The repertoire consists of around 430,000 distinct CDR3 sequences, with about 15% occurring once and the leading ten covering approximately 29%. Study-wide findings and caveats: Among thyroid clonotypes expanded above 0.001, most also appeared in blood.

This clonotype was observed at least ten times. The antigen remains unidentified. The origin of this receptor is a woman in her twenties or thirties with Graves' hyperthyroidism. Sequencing was done on a sample of blood.

The CDR3 here is CASSLWGETSTGYEQYF. CDR3 DNA: TGCGCCAGCAGCTTGTGGGGGGAGACTAGCACCGGCTACGAGCAGTACTTC. V usage is TRBV5-1 and J usage is TRBJ2-7; 7 bases are a match to TRBD2. The CDR3 length is 17 residues. The V gene end was trimmed by 1 base and the J gene end by 3 bases; junction bases not matched to a gene: 13. Germline-derived CDR1 and CDR2 are SGHRS and YFSETQ. Together with reference TRBV5-1 and TRBJ2-7, the CDR3 gives the full variable domain: KAGVTQTPRYLIKTRGQQVTLSCSPISGHRSVSWYQQTPGQGLQFLFEYFSETQRNKGNFPGRFSGRQFSNSRSEMNVSTLELGDSALYLCASSLWGETSTGYEQYFGPGTRLTVT.